This T cell receptor beta chain comes out of a study of T cell repertoires in cytomegalovirus infection. Notes on the study in general: The study found HLA-C-restricted CMV-specific TCR beta clonotypes dominating the ex vivo response.

TCRdb fed the reads into MiXCR, producing one record per CDR3 protein. This table holds under 450,000 distinct CDR3 sequences, just under 35% found once. This clonotype was seen a handful of times. The antigen is undetermined. This TCR came from a human donor in good health (CMV status not recorded). Some clones in this sample may be carry-over from other donors' samples. Sample: cultured PBMCs, taken from culture after CMV antigen stimulation.

The CDR3 region has the DNA TGCGCCAGCAGGGGCCCAGCGGGAGGTATACAAGAGACCCAGTACTTC. Translated, it gives CASRGPAGGIQETQYF. The chain recombines TRBV10-2 with TRBJ2-5; 9 nucleotides agree with TRBD2. Unmatched junction bases numbered 10, after V lost 6 bases and J lost 2 bases. CDR1 is WSHSY, CDR2 SAAADI, per germline. CDR3 length: 16 residues.